The TCR beta chain under discussion was sequenced for a study of CXCR3-negative and CXCR3-positive naive CD8 T cells. Study-wide points: Whereas memory cells differed, naive CXCR3-negative and CXCR3-positive cells shared similar TRBV-TRBJ usage.

The study made its TRB cDNA libraries by 5' RACE, adding UMI labels. TCRdb re-analyzed the 5' RACE reads; it lists each CDR3 protein once, without DNA. The clone table shows tens of thousands of distinct CDR3 sequences, with the ten largest holding roughly 8%. As for this clonotype: Its antigen remains unknown.

This CDR3 is 14 amino acids long. From germline, CDR1 is SGHRS and CDR2 YFSETQ. The TCR comes from a human donor in good health. Some clones in this sample may be carry-over from other donors' samples. V usage is TRBV5-1 and J usage is TRBJ2-2; without DNA, the TCRdb call of TRBD1 cannot be checked. The specimen was memory CD8+ T cells from blood. The CDR3 sequence is CASGRQAQPGELFF. The entire variable domain, with the rest obtained from reference TRBV5-1 and TRBJ2-2, is as follows: KAGVTQTPRYLIKTRGQQVTLSCSPISGHRSVSWYQQTPGQGLQFLFEYFSETQRNKGNFPGRFSGRQFSNSRSEMNVSTLELGDSALYLCASGRQAQPGELFFGEGSRLTVL.